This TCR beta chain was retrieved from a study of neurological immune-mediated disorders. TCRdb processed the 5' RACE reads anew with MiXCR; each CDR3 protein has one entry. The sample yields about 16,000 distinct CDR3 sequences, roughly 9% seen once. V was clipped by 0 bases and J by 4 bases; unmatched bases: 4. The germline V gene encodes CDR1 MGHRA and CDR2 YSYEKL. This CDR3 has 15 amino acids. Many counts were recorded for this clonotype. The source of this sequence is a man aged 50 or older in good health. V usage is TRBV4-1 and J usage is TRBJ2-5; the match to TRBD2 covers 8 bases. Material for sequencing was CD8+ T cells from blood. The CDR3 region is CASSQDRGGPETQYF. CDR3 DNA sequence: TGCGCCAGCAGCCAAGATCGCGGGGGGCCAGAGACCCAGTACTTC.